This record covers a single T cell receptor (beta chain). This entry is derived from a study of T cell changes during pregnancy in multiple sclerosis. Trimming removed 4 bases from V and 2 bases from J, with 31 bases in between. This CDR3 is 21 amino acids long. In germline, CDR1 is MNHEY, CDR2 SMNVEV (reference sequence). Sequenced by immunoSEQ multiplex PCR; TCRdb stores in-frame clones only, minus some. The sample lists about 89,000 clones; about 91% were seen once. This chain joins TRBV27 and TRBJ2-3; perhaps TRBD2 as D (7 bases). This TCR came from a female donor in good health, enrolled as a control in a pregnancy study. The specimen was peripheral blood, collected after pregnancy. CDR3 sequence reads: CASSSRPGGRPGGSTTDTQYF. CDR3 DNA sequence: TGTGCCAGCAGTTCCCGCCCGGGGGGCAGGCCTGGGGGATCTACCACAGATACGCAGTATTTT.